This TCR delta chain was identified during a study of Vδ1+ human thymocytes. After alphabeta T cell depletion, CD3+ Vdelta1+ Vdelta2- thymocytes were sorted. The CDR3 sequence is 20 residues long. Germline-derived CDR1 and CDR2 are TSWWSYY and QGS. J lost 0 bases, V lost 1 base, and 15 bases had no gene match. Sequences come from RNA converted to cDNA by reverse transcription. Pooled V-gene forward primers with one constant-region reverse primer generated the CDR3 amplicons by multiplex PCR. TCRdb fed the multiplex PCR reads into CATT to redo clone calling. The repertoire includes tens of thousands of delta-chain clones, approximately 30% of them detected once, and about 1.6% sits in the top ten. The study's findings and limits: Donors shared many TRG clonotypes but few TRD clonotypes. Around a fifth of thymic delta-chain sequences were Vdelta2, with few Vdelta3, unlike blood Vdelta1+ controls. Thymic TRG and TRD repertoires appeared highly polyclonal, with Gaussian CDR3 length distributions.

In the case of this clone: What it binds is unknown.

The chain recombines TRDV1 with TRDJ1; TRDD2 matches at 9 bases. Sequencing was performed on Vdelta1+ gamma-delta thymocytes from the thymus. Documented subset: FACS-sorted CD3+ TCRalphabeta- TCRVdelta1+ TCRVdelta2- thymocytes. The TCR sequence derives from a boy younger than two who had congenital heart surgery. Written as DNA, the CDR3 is TGTGCTCTTGGGGAACCGCCCCCTTCCTACCCGGGGGTGTACACCGATAAACTCATCTTT. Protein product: CALGEPPPSYPGVYTDKLIF.